This T cell receptor beta chain was sequenced in a study of blood T cells in healthy people across ages. The CDR3 sequence is 18 residues long. Germline V gene lookup returns CDR1 SEHNR and CDR2 FQNEAQ (reference sequence). Combining a sample-barcoded 5' primer with a J-beta primer mix, a second PCR ran for roughly 7 to 12 cycles. One entry per CDR3 protein, called by TCRdb with MiXCR from the 5' RACE reads. The sample lists approximately 940,000 distinct CDR3 sequences, roughly 48% occurring once. Sequencing used blood. The sequence came from a man aged 30-40 years in good health. The chain uses TRBV7-9 and TRBJ2-5; 14 bases agree with TRBD2. The DNA end is a closer match to TRBJ2-7, so the J assignment may be wrong. CDR3 in DNA: TGTGCCAGCAGCCACCTTGGGGGGACTAGCGGGAGTGGTTACGAGCAGTACTTC. As protein: CASSHLGGTSGSGYEQYF.